Listed below are T cell receptor beta chains from one sample, sequenced in a study of OX40 agonist ivuxolimab in advanced cancers. The data were produced by immunoSEQ multiplex PCR, yet TCRdb's version contains in-frame clones alone and is incomplete. The repertoire consists of 70,000 to 75,000 clones, with 85% to 90% occurring once and the leading ten covering under 0.55%. The material was CD4+ or CD8+ T cells sorted from blood, obtained in a trial of the OX40 agonist ivuxolimab. The receptors come from an adult with an advanced solid tumor such as melanoma, head and neck, liver or kidney cancer. The CDR3 runs from the conserved cysteine through the conserved F or W. D genes are given only for firm matches. Size is stated for part of the rows, as once, few or many counts, or as a class when the clone is expanded.

>NA|TRBJ1-5|TRBV5-8|NA
CASSERGAQPQHF
TGTGCCAGCAGCGAGCGGGGGGCACAGCCCCAGCATTTT
>NA|TRBJ2-7|TRBV7-9|TRBD2
CASSLSGTSATYEQYF
TGTGCCAGCAGCTTGTCCGGGACTAGCGCAACCTACGAGCAGTACTTC
>NA|TRBJ1-5|TRBV6-5|NA
CASSYSRQGNQPQHF
TGTGCCAGCAGTTACTCGAGACAGGGCAATCAGCCCCAGCATTTT
>NA|TRBJ2-3|TRBV5-1|NA
CASSLGRGGLTDTQYF
TGCGCCAGCAGCTTGGGACGGGGAGGTTTAACAGATACGCAGTATTTT
>NA|TRBJ2-7|TRBV2|TRBD2
CASRGLAGLSEGQYF
TGTGCCAGCAGGGGCCTAGCGGGGTTGTCGGAGGGGCAGTACTTC
>NA|TRBJ2-5|TRBV28|NA
CASSPSGPIIGETQYF
TGTGCCAGCAGCCCGAGCGGCCCAATAATTGGGGAGACCCAGTACTTC
>NA|TRBJ2-3|TRBV19|NA
CASSIFRQPSTDTQYF
TGTGCCAGTAGTATTTTCCGACAGCCCAGCACAGATACGCAGTATTTT
>NA|TRBJ2-7|TRBV18|NA
CASSPRQGGWSEQYF
TGTGCCAGCTCACCCAGACAGGGAGGATGGAGCGAGCAGTACTTC
>many|TRBJ2-7|TRBV7-2|TRBD1
CASSLRTGSSYEQYF
TGTGCCAGCAGCTTACGGACAGGGAGTTCCTACGAGCAGTACTTC
>NA|TRBJ1-2|TRBV5-1|TRBD1
CASSHGTGGNYGYTF
TGCGCCAGCAGCCACGGGACAGGGGGTAACTATGGCTACACCTTC
>NA|TRBJ1-1|TRBV19|NA
CASTLRSLNTEAFF
TGTGCCAGTACCCTCAGGAGTTTGAACACTGAAGCTTTCTTT
>NA|TRBJ2-7|TRBV19|NA
CASSTLGGPYEQYF
TGTGCCAGTAGTACCCTCGGGGGCCCCTACGAGCAGTACTTC
>NA|TRBJ2-7|TRBV7-2|NA
CASSFTGGGFSEQYF
TGTGCCAGCAGCTTCACTGGCGGAGGTTTTTCAGAGCAGTACTTC
>NA|TRBJ1-2|TRBV5-4|NA
CASSLERPGWGDYGYTF
TGTGCCAGCAGCTTGGAGCGGCCGGGGTGGGGGGACTATGGCTACACCTTC
>once|TRBJ2-7|TRBV6-5|NA
CASSIGTAYEQYF
TGTGCCAGCAGTATAGGCACAGCCTACGAGCAGTACTTC
>NA|TRBJ2-1|TRBV4-2|NA
CASSQGGSSYNEQFF
TGTGCCAGCAGCCAAGGGGGTAGCTCCTACAATGAGCAGTTCTTC
>NA|TRBJ1-2|TRBV5-5|NA
CASSLSITATLNYGYTF
TGTGCCAGCAGCTTGTCTATTACAGCCACCCTCAACTATGGCTACACCTTC
>NA|TRBJ2-7|TRBV27|NA
CASSLRMFYEQYF
TGTGCCAGCAGTTTACGCATGTTCTACGAGCAGTACTTC
>few|TRBJ1-5|TRBV6-6|NA
CASGLSNQPQHF
TGTGCCAGCGGGCTTAGCAATCAGCCCCAGCATTTT
>NA|TRBJ2-4|TRBV7-2|TRBD2
CASSLAGFLAGARGNIQYF
TGTGCCAGCAGCTTAGCGGGTTTCCTAGCGGGGGCCAGGGGAAACATTCAGTACTTC
>NA|TRBJ2-7|TRBV7-8|NA
CASSPRISYEQYF
TGTGCCAGCAGCCCTCGGATTTCCTACGAGCAGTACTTC
>NA|TRBJ1-5|TRBV6-5|NA
CASSSGISQPQHF
TGTGCCAGCAGTTCAGGAATCAGTCAGCCCCAGCATTTT
>NA|TRBJ1-1|TRBV18|NA
CASSPPGGYTEAFF
TGTGCCAGCTCACCACCAGGGGGTTACACTGAAGCTTTCTTT
>NA|TRBJ2-7|TRBV5-1|NA
CASSAAAGFGYEQYF
TGCGCCAGCAGCGCGGCTGCGGGGTTCGGCTACGAGCAGTACTTC
>once|TRBJ2-7|TRBV5-5|NA
CASSLEDAPYEQYF
TGTGCCAGCAGCTTGGAGGACGCCCCCTACGAGCAGTACTTC
>NA|TRBJ1-1|TRBV10-3|TRBD1
CAIRGQGNTEAFF
TGTGCCATCAGGGGACAGGGAAACACTGAAGCTTTCTTT
>NA|TRBJ2-2|TRBV5-6|NA
CASSIDLNTGELFF
TGTGCCAGCAGCATCGACTTAAACACCGGGGAGCTGTTTTTT
>NA|TRBJ1-5|TRBV23-1|TRBD1
CASSQSPATGGINQPQHF
TGCGCCAGCAGTCAATCCCCCGCCACAGGGGGAATCAATCAGCCCCAGCATTTT
>NA|TRBJ1-2|TRBV6-5|NA
CASSYSGVRGYTF
TGTGCCAGCAGTTACTCAGGGGTTCGGGGCTACACCTTC
>NA|TRBJ1-1|TRBV10-3|NA
CAISERNTEAFF
TGTGCCATCAGTGAGAGGAACACTGAAGCTTTCTTT
>NA|TRBJ2-2|TRBV10-3|NA
CAISPSPGVNTGELFF
TGTGCCATAAGTCCGTCACCGGGGGTAAACACCGGGGAGCTGTTTTTT
>NA|TRBJ2-3|TRBV10-3|NA
CAISEDPTDTQYF
TGTGCCATCAGTGAGGACCCGACAGATACGCAGTATTTT
>NA|TRBJ1-2|TRBV7-2|NA
CASSRAGQQVGYTF
TGTGCCAGCAGCCGCGCAGGGCAACAGGTTGGCTACACCTTC
>NA|TRBJ1-1|TRBV28|NA
CASSSPGLGKGGKAFF
TGTGCCAGCAGTTCCCCGGGTTTGGGGAAAGGCGGCAAAGCTTTCTTT
>once|TRBJ2-5|TRBV6-1|TRBD2
CASEGLAGQETQYF
TGTGCCAGCGAGGGACTAGCGGGACAAGAGACCCAGTACTTC
>NA|TRBJ2-7|TRBV5-1|TRBD1
CASSLGTGPYEQYF
TGCGCCAGCAGCTTGGGGACAGGACCCTACGAGCAGTACTTC
>NA|TRBJ1-2|TRBV4-2|NA
CASSLHSSGAGSGYTF
TGTGCCAGCAGCCTTCATTCCAGCGGGGCCGGGAGTGGCTACACCTTC
>NA|TRBJ2-1|TRBV30|TRBD2
CAWTGAGAASSYNEQFF
TGTGCCTGGACAGGAGCGGGGGCCGCGAGCTCCTACAATGAGCAGTTCTTC
>NA|TRBJ2-7|TRBV7-2|TRBD2
CASSLMGGGAYEQYF
TGTGCCAGCAGCTTAATGGGCGGGGGGGCCTACGAGCAGTACTTC
>NA|TRBJ1-2|TRBV7-9|NA
CASSFARGDDGYTF
TGTGCCAGCAGCTTTGCCAGGGGTGACGATGGCTACACCTTC
>NA|TRBJ1-6|TRBV4-1|NA
CASSPGRGVTNSPLHF
TGCGCCAGCAGCCCAGGGAGGGGAGTGACAAATTCACCCCTCCACTTT
>NA|TRBJ2-6|TRBV5-4|TRBD1
CASSSPSLNRGSGANVLTF
TGTGCCAGCAGCTCGCCCTCTCTTAACAGGGGGAGTGGGGCCAACGTCCTGACTTTC